This T cell receptor beta chain was obtained from a study of blood T cell repertoires in COVID-19. Turning to the study itself: Whether acute or convalescent, the COVID-19 samples came from the United States, Italy and Spain. PBMCs, B-cell-depleted T cells, or T cells were the source of the cDNA or gDNA that made up the material.

CDR1 and CDR2 (germline): SGHRS, YFSETQ. This CDR3 is 14 amino acids long. V was shortened by 1 base and J by 3 bases, with 10 bases between the two germline ends. As originally analysed: Reference gene primer amplification gave nucleated cell count estimates. Method: immunoSEQ multiplex PCR; TCRdb's copy keeps in-frame clones and lacks some. Clonal size and the V and J genes are those of that table, whereas D and trimming came from the DNA. The data contain almost 200,000 clones, roughly three quarters of them singletons. This clonotype was obtained from a woman between 40 and 50 years old with COVID-19, enrolled during active disease. The rearrangement uses TRBV5-1 and TRBJ2-5; TRBD1 might be the D (5 bases). The sequencing input was peripheral blood. The CDR3: CASSLSPREETQYF. The DNA of the CDR3 is TGCGCCAGCAGCTTGTCCCCCAGGGAAGAGACCCAGTACTTC.